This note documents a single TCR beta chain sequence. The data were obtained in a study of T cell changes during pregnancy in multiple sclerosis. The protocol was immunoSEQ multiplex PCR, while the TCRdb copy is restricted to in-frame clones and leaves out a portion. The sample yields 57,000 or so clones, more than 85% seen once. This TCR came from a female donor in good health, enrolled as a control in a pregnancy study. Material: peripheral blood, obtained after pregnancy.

The CDR3, as DNA: TGTGCCAGCAGTCAATTTTTACAGGGGCAGCCCCAGCATTTT. As protein: CASSQFLQGQPQHF. The chain combines TRBV7-6 with TRBJ1-5; 7 nucleotides line up with TRBD1. Germline V gene lookup returns CDR1 SGHVS and CDR2 FNYEAQ. The CDR3 consists of 14 residues. V was pared by 6 bases and J by 7 bases, with 9 bases of the junction left unmatched.